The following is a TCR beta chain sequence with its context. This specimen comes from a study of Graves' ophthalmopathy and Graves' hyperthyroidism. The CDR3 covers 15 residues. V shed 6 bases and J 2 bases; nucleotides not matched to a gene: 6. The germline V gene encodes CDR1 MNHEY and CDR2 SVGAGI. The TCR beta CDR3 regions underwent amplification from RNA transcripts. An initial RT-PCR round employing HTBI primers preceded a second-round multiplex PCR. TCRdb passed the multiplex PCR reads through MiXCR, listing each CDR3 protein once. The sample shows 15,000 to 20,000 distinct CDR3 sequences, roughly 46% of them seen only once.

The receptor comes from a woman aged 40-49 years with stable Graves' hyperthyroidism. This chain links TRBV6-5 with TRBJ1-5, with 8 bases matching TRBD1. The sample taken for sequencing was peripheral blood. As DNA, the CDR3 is TGTGCCAGCAGACAAGACAGGGGCGGCAATCAGCCCCAGCATTTT. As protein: CASRQDRGGNQPQHF.